This T cell receptor beta chain comes out of a study of T cell responses to AZD1222 COVID-19 vaccine. Some clones are missing from TCRdb's copy, which holds only in-frame ones; the method was immunoSEQ multiplex PCR. Of around 100,000 clones listed, 92% are singletons. Study results and limitations: Only after the peak T cell response were repertoires sampled.

The CDR3 covers 17 residues. V gave up 4 bases and J gave up 0 bases, with 16 bases separating them. Germline lookup yields CDR1 LNHNV and CDR2 YYDKDF (reference sequence). Remarks on this clone: Its antigen remains unidentified.

Material: peripheral blood, obtained on day 0 of AZD1222 vaccination. This chain links TRBV15 with TRBJ2-1, with D tentatively TRBD1 (6 bases). The receptor's source is an adult in good health. The CDR3 loop is CATSTYRDKSSYNEQFF. The CDR3 DNA is TGTGCCACCAGCACCTACCGGGACAAGAGCTCCTACAATGAGCAGTTCTTC.